This section outlines one T cell receptor beta chain sequence together with its context. Its specificity is not known. The CDR3 has 15 amino acids. Germline values: CDR1 KGHSH, CDR2 LQKENI. The V gene lost 6 bases and the J gene lost 0 bases, with 14 bases spanning the gap. Treatment meaning: approximately 11-day PBMC culture with coronavirus spike peptide pools or control peptides (ViraFEST assay). Sequencing of cultured CD4+ T cell DNA used the Oncomine TCR Beta short-read assay. TCRdb itself ran the PCR reads through MiXCR, one entry per CDR3 protein. The sample shows just under 20,000 distinct CDR3 sequences, about 50% of them seen only once. The data originate from a study of vaccination and CD4 T cells after COVID-19.

Sequences were obtained from CD4+ T cells from blood, cultured in vitro. The clonotype originates from a human donor who had recovered from COVID-19. V usage is TRBV18 and J usage is TRBJ1-2, with D unclear. CDR3 loop: CASSTGSETNYGYTF. For the CDR3, the DNA is TGTGCCAGCTCCACCGGGTCAGAAACTAACTATGGCTACACCTTC.